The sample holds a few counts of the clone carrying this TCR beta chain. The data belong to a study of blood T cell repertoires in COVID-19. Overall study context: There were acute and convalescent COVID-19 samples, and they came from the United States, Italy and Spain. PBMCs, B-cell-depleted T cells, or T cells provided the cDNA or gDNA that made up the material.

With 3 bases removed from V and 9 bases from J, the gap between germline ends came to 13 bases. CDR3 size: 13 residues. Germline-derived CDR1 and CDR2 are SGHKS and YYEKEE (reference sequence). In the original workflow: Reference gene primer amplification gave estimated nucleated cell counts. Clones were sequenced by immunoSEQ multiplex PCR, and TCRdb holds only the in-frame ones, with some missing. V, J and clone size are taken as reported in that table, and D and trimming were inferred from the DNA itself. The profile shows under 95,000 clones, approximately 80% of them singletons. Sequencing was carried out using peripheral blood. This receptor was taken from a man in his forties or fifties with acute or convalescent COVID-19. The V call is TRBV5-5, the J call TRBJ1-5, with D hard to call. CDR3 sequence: CASSSTGDGPQHF. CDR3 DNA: TGTGCCAGCAGCTCGACGGGAGACGGGCCCCAGCATTTT.